The clone carrying this TCR beta chain showed up just once. Its antigen is unknown. The sample is drawn from a study of vaccination effects on CD4 cells after COVID-19. The ends were cut back, 5 bases at V and 2 bases at J, with 14 bases in the middle. Germline V lookup: CDR1 SGHNT, CDR2 YYREEE (reference sequence). The CDR3 sequence is 14 residues long. Measured with immunoSEQ multiplex PCR; TCRdb has only the in-frame clones, and not every one. The data hold roughly 27,000 clones, with approximately 80% observed a single time. After expansion with viral peptide pools in the ViraFEST assay, antigen-specific CD4+ T cells were sequenced. Having been cultured for roughly 10 days, the cells underwent CD4+ T cell isolation. The person acquired a PCR-confirmed SARS-CoV-2 infection between March and December 2020.

This chain joins TRBV5-4 and TRBJ2-7; D ambiguous. The origin of this receptor is a human donor who had a prior SARS-CoV-2 infection. This specimen was CD4+ T cells from PBMCs cultured with HCoV-NL63 spike peptides, taken before COVID-19 vaccination. In nucleotides, the CDR3 is TGTGCCAGCAGTTCCCCCGACCGTCCCTACGAGCAGTACTTC. It codes for CASSSPDRPYEQYF.